This record concerns one T cell receptor (beta chain) sequence. This specimen belongs to a study of CD8+CD57+ T cells in acquired aplastic anemia. Study-level background: Yields of DNA that came from sorted CD4+ and CD8+ cells averaged about 3.5 ug.

The patients chosen for sequencing had shown expansion of CD8+CD57+ cells (detected by flow cytometry). Patients had received no therapy at the time of blood sampling. Trimming cost V 3 bases and J 4 bases, with 12 bases left between them. Germline V gene data show CDR1 as SGDLS and CDR2 as YYNGEE. CDR3 length: 14 amino acids. According to the study, genomic DNA was the template for TCR beta VDJ and CDR3 profiling. TCRdb redid the calling of the reads with MiXCR, one entry per CDR3 protein. This sample has around 130,000 distinct CDR3 sequences, with approximately 61% found just once. Sequencing was done on a sample of sorted CD4+, CD8+, or CD8+CD57+ T cells (not recorded which) from PBMCs. The chain links TRBV9 to TRBJ2-3; possibly TRBD2 for D (6 bases). The sequence derives from a human donor with aplastic anemia. CDR3 coding DNA: TGTGCCAGCAGCGCGGAGGCGGGGCCAGATACGCAGTATTTT. This translates into CASSAEAGPDTQYF. The complete variable domain, with remaining parts taken from reference TRBV9 and TRBJ2-3, reads DSGVTQTPKHLITATGQRVTLRCSPRSGDLSVYWYQQSLDQGLQFLIQYYNGEERAKGNILERFSAQQFPDLHSELNLSSLELGDSALYFCASSAEAGPDTQYFGPGTRLTVL.